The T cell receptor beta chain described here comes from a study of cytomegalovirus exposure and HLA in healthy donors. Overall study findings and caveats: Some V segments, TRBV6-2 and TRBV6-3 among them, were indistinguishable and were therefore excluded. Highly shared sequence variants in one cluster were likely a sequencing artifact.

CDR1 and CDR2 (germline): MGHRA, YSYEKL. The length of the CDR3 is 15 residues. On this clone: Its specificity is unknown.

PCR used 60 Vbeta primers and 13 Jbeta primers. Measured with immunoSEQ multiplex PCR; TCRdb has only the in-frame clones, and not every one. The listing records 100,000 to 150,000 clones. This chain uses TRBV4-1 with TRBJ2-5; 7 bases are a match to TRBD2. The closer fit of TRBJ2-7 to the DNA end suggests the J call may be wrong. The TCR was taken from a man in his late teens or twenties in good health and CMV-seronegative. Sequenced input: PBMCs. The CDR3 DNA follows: TGCGCCAGCAGCCCAGGGAGCGGGACCTCCTACGAGCAGTACTTC. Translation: CASSPGSGTSYEQYF.